Below, 25 T cell receptor beta chains from the same sample are listed, as sequenced in a study of blood T cell repertoires in COVID-19. Repertoires were generated with immunoSEQ multiplex PCR, while TCRdb's copy carries only in-frame clones and drops some. Found here are 250,000 to 400,000 clones, more than 75% of them singletons; the top ten hold 1%. Sequencing input: peripheral blood. These receptors all come from a man aged 50-60 years with active or convalescent COVID-19.

The rearrangement joins TRBV6-5 to TRBJ1-3; D may be TRBD1 (6 bases). CDR1 and CDR2 (germline): MNHEY, SVGAGI. The CDR3 extends over 14 amino acids. V was pared by 4 bases and J by 0 bases, with 7 bases between. CDR3 DNA sequence: TGTGCCAGCAGTTCGACAGGCTCTGGAAACACCATATATTTT. Protein: CASSSTGSGNTIYF.

The chain is built from TRBV11-2 and TRBJ1-4; 9 nucleotides line up with TRBD1. V lost 5 bases, J lost 8 bases, and 6 bases stayed unmatched. CDR1 is SGHAT, CDR2 FQNNGV, per germline. This CDR3 spans 14 amino acids. CDR3 loop: CASSVGTGYEKLFF. Written as DNA, the CDR3 is TGTGCCAGCAGCGTAGGGACAGGGTACGAAAAACTGTTTTTT.

This chain's CDR3 is CASSAPGTGSGEKLFF. For the CDR3, the DNA is TGTGCCAGCAGCGCGCCGGGGACAGGGAGCGGTGAAAAACTGTTTTTT. The chain has TRBV9 and TRBJ1-4, with 9 bases matching TRBD1. In germline, CDR1 is SGDLS, CDR2 YYNGEE. V lost 3 bases to trimming and J lost 7 bases; unmatched junction nucleotides: 10. The CDR3 runs 16 residues.

The chain has TRBV3-1 (or the pseudogene TRBV3-2) and TRBJ1-1; D ambiguous. CDR3 length: 12 amino acids. Trimming took 4 bases from V and 5 from J, leaving 8 bases between them. Germline loops: CDR1 LGHDT, CDR2 YNNKEL (reference sequence). The CDR3 bases are TGTGCCAGCAGCCTCAGAGGGACTGAAGCTTTCTTT. Residues: CASSLRGTEAFF.

The chain uses TRBV5-1 and TRBJ1-1; a possible D gene is TRBD1 (6 bases). V was cut by 6 bases and J by 4 bases, with 16 bases left in between. This CDR3 comprises 14 residues. CDR1 is SGHRS, CDR2 YFSETQ, per germline. The CDR3: CASMGQGRGTEAFF. As DNA, the CDR3 is TGCGCCAGCATGGGTCAGGGGCGAGGCACTGAAGCTTTCTTT. The whole variable domain, remainder taken from reference TRBV5-1 and TRBJ1-1, is KAGVTQTPRYLIKTRGQQVTLSCSPISGHRSVSWYQQTPGQGLQFLFEYFSETQRNKGNFPGRFSGRQFSNSRSEMNVSTLELGDSALYLCASMGQGRGTEAFFGQGTRLTVV.

The chain links TRBV19 to TRBJ1-5, with 8 bases aligning to TRBD1. The CDR3 is 20 residues long. Germline V gene sequence: CDR1 LNHDA, CDR2 SQIVND (reference sequence). The V gene end was trimmed by 3 bases and the J gene end by 7 bases; junction bases not matched to a gene: 23. CDR3 in amino acids: CASSIAQGARADLLPQPQHF. The CDR3 nucleotides read TGTGCCAGTAGTATTGCTCAGGGGGCGCGTGCCGACCTTTTGCCCCAGCCCCAGCATTTT.

This chain uses TRBV29-1 with TRBJ2-1, with TRBD2 as a possible D gene (6 bases). V lost 1 base, J lost 3 bases, and 13 bases lay in between. This CDR3 contains 15 residues. Germline V gene sequence: CDR1 SQVTM, CDR2 ANQGSEA. In DNA form, the CDR3 reads TGCAGCGTTGAAGGTTCGGGGGTTGTCTACAATGAGCAGTTCTTC. Its translation is CSVEGSGVVYNEQFF.

The chain couples TRBV30 to TRBJ1-5; unclear D gene. CDR1 and CDR2 (germline): GTSNPN, SVGIG (reference sequence). V was cut by 2 bases and J by 0 bases, with 11 bases left in between. The CDR3 has 15 amino acids. The CDR3 loop is CAWSPQTISNQPQHF. CDR3 bases: TGTGCCTGGAGTCCACAGACCATTAGCAATCAGCCCCAGCATTTT.

This chain uses TRBV6-5 with TRBJ2-7; tentative D call: TRBD1 (5 bases). From germline, CDR1 is MNHEY and CDR2 SVGAGI. The CDR3 length is 13 residues. Between the trimmed V and J ends, which lost 0 bases and 6 bases, there was a span of 9 bases. The CDR3, as DNA: TGTGCCAGCAGTTACTCGCAGGGTGGCGAGCAGTACTTC. Amino acid sequence: CASSYSQGGEQYF.

The chain has TRBV5-1 and TRBJ2-1, with D tentatively TRBD2 (5 bases). Trimming left V 0 bases short and J 5 bases short, with 12 bases between. The CDR3 runs 15 residues. From germline, CDR1 is SGHRS and CDR2 YFSETQ. The CDR3 DNA reads TGCGCCAGCAGCTTGGGTGCTAGCAGCGACAATGAGCAGTTCTTC. It specifies CASSLGASSDNEQFF.

In its sample, this clone was seen once. V is TRBV3-1 (or the pseudogene TRBV3-2) and J is TRBJ1-1, with 10 positions matching TRBD1. CDR3 length equals 15 residues. Losses at the gene ends were 4 bases for V and 2 bases for J; bases not matched to a gene: 4. Germline V gene sequence: CDR1 LGHDT, CDR2 YNNKEL (reference sequence). The CDR3 reads CASSPWTGGNTEAFF. CDR3 bases: TGTGCCAGCAGCCCTTGGACAGGGGGAAACACTGAAGCTTTCTTT.

With respect to this clone: The same CDR3 is also encoded by other DNA sequences in this sample. The J gene is TRBJ1-5, the V gene TRBV30; the D is unclear. The CDR3 contains 13 residues. V was pared by 1 base and J by 6 bases, with 10 bases between. Germline CDR1 GTSNPN, CDR2 SVGIG (reference sequence). The chain's CDR3 is CAWSAGGPQPQHF. The DNA of the CDR3 is TGTGCCTGGAGTGCCGGAGGTCCTCAGCCCCAGCATTTT.

This chain connects TRBV7-9 to TRBJ1-6, with TRBD1 as a possible D gene (6 bases). This CDR3 has 14 amino acids. The germline V gene encodes CDR1 SEHNR and CDR2 FQNEAQ (reference sequence). V was clipped by 3 bases and J by 9 bases, with 12 bases between them. The DNA of the CDR3 is TGTGCCAGCAGCTTGGGGGGGCAGGGTTCACCCCTCCACTTT. Its translation: CASSLGGQGSPLHF.

The chain carries TRBV4-1 and TRBJ1-4; 8 bases agree with TRBD1. Germline-derived CDR1 and CDR2 are MGHRA and YSYEKL. This CDR3 is built from 16 residues. Trimming cost V 2 bases and J 5 bases; bases outside gene matches: 7. CDR3 sequence (DNA): TGCGCCAGCAGCCAAAACTTGGGACAGGCAAATGAAAAACTGTTTTTT. Its translation is CASSQNLGQANEKLFF.

V usage is TRBV5-4 and J usage is TRBJ2-3, with 7 nucleotides matching TRBD1. CDR3 length equals 14 residues. CDR1 SGHNT and CDR2 YYREEE come from the germline V gene (reference sequence). V lost 4 bases and J lost 3; bases outside the gene matches: 5. CDR3 protein: CASSTGQRTDTQYF. CDR3 DNA: TGTGCCAGCAGCACGGGACAGCGTACAGATACGCAGTATTTT. The full variable domain, in which reference TRBV5-4 and TRBJ2-3 provide the parts outside the CDR3, is ETGVTQSPTHLIKTRGQQVTLRCSSQSGHNTVSWYQQALGQGPQFIFQYYREEENGRGNFPPRFSGLQFPNYSSELNVNALELDDSALYLCASSTGQRTDTQYFGPGTRLTVL.

The J gene is TRBJ1-1, the V gene TRBV4-1; 7 nucleotides align to TRBD1. Per germline, CDR1 MGHRA and CDR2 YSYEKL. V lost 2 bases and J lost 1; bases outside the gene matches: 10. CDR3 size: 17 residues. The CDR3 DNA reads as TGCGCCAGCAGCCAATCCTTAGGGAACAGGGGGAACACTGAAGCTTTCTTT. It specifies CASSQSLGNRGNTEAFF.

This rearrangement joins TRBV2 to TRBJ2-7; 8 nucleotides align to TRBD1. Looked up from germline, CDR1 is SNHLY and CDR2 is FYNNEI. The CDR3 runs 13 residues. Unmatched junction bases numbered 9, after V lost 4 bases and J lost 10 bases. The CDR3 here is CASSGGQGAGQYF. CDR3 nucleotides: TGTGCCAGCAGTGGAGGCCAGGGGGCGGGTCAGTACTTC.

This clone was detected once. V gene TRBV28 combines with J gene TRBJ1-1, with TRBD1 as a possible D gene (5 bases). Germline V gene lookup returns CDR1 MDHEN and CDR2 SYDVKM. CDR3 length: 14 residues. V lost 4 bases, J lost 7 bases, and 16 bases lay in between. CDR3 loop: CASSSPLGLGEAFF. The CDR3 bases are TGTGCCAGCAGTTCCCCCCTGGGGCTAGGTGAAGCTTTCTTT. Full variable domain (missing parts from reference TRBV28 and TRBJ1-1): DVKVTQSSRYLVKRTGEKVFLECVQDMDHENMFWYRQDPGLGLRLIYFSYDVKMKEKGDIPEGYSVSREKKERFSLILESASTNQTSMYLCASSSPLGLGEAFFGQGTRLTVV.

The chain is built from TRBV7-2 and TRBJ1-5; TRBD1 matches 10 bases. CDR3 length: 15 residues. V gave up 1 base and J gave up 7 bases; unmatched junction bases: 4. Germline V lookup: CDR1 SGHTA, CDR2 FQGNSA. This CDR3 is CASSLVAGQGQPQHF. Written as DNA, the CDR3 is TGTGCCAGCAGCTTAGTAGCGGGACAGGGGCAGCCCCAGCATTTT. The variable domain in full, completed from reference TRBV7-2 and TRBJ1-5, reads GAGVSQSPSNKVTEKGKDVELRCDPISGHTALYWYRQSLGQGLEFLIYFQGNSAPDKSGLPSDRFSAERTGGSVSTLTIQRTQQEDSAVYLCASSLVAGQGQPQHFGDGTRLSIL.

The gene calls are TRBV2 and TRBJ1-5, with 8 bases lining up with TRBD1. The junction had 8 bases not matched to a gene; V was cut back by 6 bases and J by 4 bases. Germline CDR1 reads SNHLY; CDR2 reads FYNNEI. The CDR3 has 15 amino acids. This chain's CDR3 is CASSAQGALNQPQHF. In DNA form, the CDR3 reads TGTGCCAGCAGCGCCCAGGGGGCGCTAAATCAGCCCCAGCATTTT. The variable domain in full, completed from reference TRBV2 and TRBJ1-5, reads EPEVTQTPSHQVTQMGQEVILRCVPISNHLYFYWYRQILGQKVEFLVSFYNNEISEKSEIFDDQFSVERPDGSNFTLKIRSTKLEDSAMYFCASSAQGALNQPQHFGDGTRLSIL.

The chain links TRBV6-5 to TRBJ2-4; weak D call: TRBD2 (6 bases). Trimming stripped 0 bases from V and 1 base from J, with 10 bases between. Per germline, CDR1 MNHEY and CDR2 SVGAGI. The CDR3 length is 16 residues. This CDR3 reads CASSYSSGRAKNIQYF. CDR3 in DNA: TGTGCCAGCAGTTACTCGTCGGGGAGGGCCAAAAACATTCAGTACTTC.

This clone was seen ten or more times. J is TRBJ2-5 and V is TRBV24-1; TRBD2 agrees at 12 bases. The V gene's germline CDR1 is KGHDR and CDR2 SFDVKD. V shed 3 bases, J shed 4 bases, and the junction held 8 bases outside the gene matches. CDR3 length: 17 amino acids. The CDR3 nucleotides are TGTGCCACCAGTGATATCCCTAGCGGGGGGGCAGGAGAGACCCAGTACTTC. Translating gives CATSDIPSGGAGETQYF.

This clone showed up just a few times. The CDR3, as DNA: TGTGCCAGCAGTTTGGCAGGGGGCGCCGGAGGTGAGCAGTTCTTC. Translating it yields CASSLAGGAGGEQFF. The V and J genes are TRBV28 and TRBJ2-1, with 8 bases that match TRBD1. This CDR3 is 15 amino acids long. The V segment lost 3 bases and the J segment 9 bases; nucleotides outside the gene matches: 10. The germline CDR1 and CDR2 sequences are MDHEN and SYDVKM. Complete variable domain (other parts from reference TRBV28 and TRBJ2-1): DVKVTQSSRYLVKRTGEKVFLECVQDMDHENMFWYRQDPGLGLRLIYFSYDVKMKEKGDIPEGYSVSREKKERFSLILESASTNQTSMYLCASSLAGGAGGEQFFGPGTRLTVL.

V usage is TRBV5-1 and J usage is TRBJ1-1; possibly TRBD1 for D (5 bases). CDR3 length equals 15 residues. V dropped 4 bases and J dropped 0 bases, with 13 bases sitting between them. CDR1 SGHRS and CDR2 YFSETQ come from the germline V gene. The CDR3 here is CASSPLGHMNTEAFF. The CDR3, as DNA: TGCGCCAGCAGCCCTTTAGGACATATGAACACTGAAGCTTTCTTT. The full variable domain, with the rest looked up from reference TRBV5-1 and TRBJ1-1, is KAGVTQTPRYLIKTRGQQVTLSCSPISGHRSVSWYQQTPGQGLQFLFEYFSETQRNKGNFPGRFSGRQFSNSRSEMNVSTLELGDSALYLCASSPLGHMNTEAFFGQGTRLTVV.

This sequence joins TRBV18 and TRBJ2-7; 7 nucleotides align to TRBD1. CDR1 is KGHSH and CDR2 is LQKENI in the germline V gene. V was clipped by 5 bases and J by 1 base; unmatched bases: 8. The CDR3 extends over 15 amino acids. This chain's CDR3 is CASSAQGLGSYEQYF. The CDR3 nucleotides are TGTGCCAGCTCAGCACAGGGGTTGGGTTCCTACGAGCAGTACTTC.